This T cell receptor beta chain is drawn from a study of cytomegalovirus exposure and HLA in healthy donors. This clone was recorded a few times. The PCR employed 60 Vbeta primers together with 13 Jbeta primers. The assay was immunoSEQ multiplex PCR, and TCRdb's table has in-frame clones only and misses some. In the table there are roughly 100,000 clones, about four fifths of which are singletons. Germline CDR1 reads GTSNPN; CDR2 reads SVGIG (reference sequence). This CDR3 comprises 13 residues. Trimming took off 2 bases at V and 5 bases at J, with 10 bases between the two ends. The TCR originated in a male donor in good health and CMV-seropositive. The sample consisted of PBMCs. The gene calls are TRBV30 and TRBJ1-5, with D unresolved. CDR3 DNA sequence: TGTGCCTGGAGTAGCGGGATTGATCAGCCCCAGCATTTT. It codes for CAWSSGIDQPQHF.